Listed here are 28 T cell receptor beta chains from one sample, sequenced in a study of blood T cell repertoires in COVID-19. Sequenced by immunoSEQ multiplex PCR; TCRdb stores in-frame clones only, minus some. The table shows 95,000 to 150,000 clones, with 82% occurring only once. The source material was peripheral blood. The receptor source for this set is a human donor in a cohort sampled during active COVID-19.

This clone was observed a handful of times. The CDR3 protein is CASSQSGGADNEQFF. CDR3 nucleotide sequence: TGTGCCAGCAGCCAGAGCGGGGGGGCCGACAATGAGCAGTTCTTC. The chain links TRBV7-9 to TRBJ2-1, with 10 positions matching TRBD2. Germline V gene sequence: CDR1 SEHNR, CDR2 FQNEAQ (reference sequence). The CDR3 is 15 residues long. The trim removed 5 bases at V and 5 bases at J, leaving 6 bases unmatched.

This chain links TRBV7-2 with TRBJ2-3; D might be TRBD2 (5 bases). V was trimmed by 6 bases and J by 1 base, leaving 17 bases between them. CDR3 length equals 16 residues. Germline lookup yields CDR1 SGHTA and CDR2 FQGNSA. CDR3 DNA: TGTGCCAGCAGTCCTAGGCTAGATAGCGGCACAGATACGCAGTATTTT. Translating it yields CASSPRLDSGTDTQYF.

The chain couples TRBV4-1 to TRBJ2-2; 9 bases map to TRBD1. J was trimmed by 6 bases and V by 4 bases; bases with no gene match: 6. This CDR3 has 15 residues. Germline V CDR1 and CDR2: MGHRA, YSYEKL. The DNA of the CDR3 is TGCGCCAGCAGCCTGCCGGGACAGGGATCCGGGGAGCTGTTTTTT. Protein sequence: CASSLPGQGSGELFF.

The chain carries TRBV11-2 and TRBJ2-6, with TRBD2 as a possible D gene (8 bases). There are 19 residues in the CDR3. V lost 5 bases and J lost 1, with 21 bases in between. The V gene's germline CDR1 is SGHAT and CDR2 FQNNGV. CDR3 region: CASSLRSGTALSGANVLTF. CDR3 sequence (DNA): TGTGCCAGCAGCCTCCGTAGCGGGACAGCGCTTTCTGGGGCCAACGTCCTGACTTTC. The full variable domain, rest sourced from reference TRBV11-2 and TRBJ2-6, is EAGVAQSPRYKIIEKRQSVAFWCNPISGHATLYWYQQILGQGPKLLIQFQNNGVVDDSQLPKDRFSAERLKGVDSTLKIQPAKLEDSAVYLCASSLRSGTALSGANVLTFGAGSRLTVL.

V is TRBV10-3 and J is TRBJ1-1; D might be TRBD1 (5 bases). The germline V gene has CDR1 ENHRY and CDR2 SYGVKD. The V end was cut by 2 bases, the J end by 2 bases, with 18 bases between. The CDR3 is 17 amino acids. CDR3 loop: CAISEIWRGEINTEAFF. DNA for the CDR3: TGTGCCATCAGTGAGATATGGAGGGGAGAGATAAACACTGAAGCTTTCTTT.

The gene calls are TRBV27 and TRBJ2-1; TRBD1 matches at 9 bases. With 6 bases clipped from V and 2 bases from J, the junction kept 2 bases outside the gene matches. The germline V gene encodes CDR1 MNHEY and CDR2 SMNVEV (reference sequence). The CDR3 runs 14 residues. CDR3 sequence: CASRGQGAYNEQFF. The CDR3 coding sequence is TGTGCCAGCAGGGGACAGGGCGCCTACAATGAGCAGTTCTTC.

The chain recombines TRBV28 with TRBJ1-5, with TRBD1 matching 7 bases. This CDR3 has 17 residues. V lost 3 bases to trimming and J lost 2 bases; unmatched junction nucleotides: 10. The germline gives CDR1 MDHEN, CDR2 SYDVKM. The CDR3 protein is CASSFWPGGQGNQPQHF. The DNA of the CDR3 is TGTGCCAGCAGTTTCTGGCCAGGGGGTCAGGGCAATCAGCCCCAGCATTTT.

The CDR3 DNA is TGTGCCAGCAGTTTATCGAGAGGGTTCGGATCACCCCTCCACTTT. Its translation: CASSLSRGFGSPLHF. The V and J genes are TRBV27 and TRBJ1-6; no clear D. Between the trimmed V and J ends, which lost 0 bases and 10 bases, there was a span of 13 bases. Looked up from germline, CDR1 is MNHEY and CDR2 is SMNVEV (reference sequence). The CDR3 has 15 amino acids.

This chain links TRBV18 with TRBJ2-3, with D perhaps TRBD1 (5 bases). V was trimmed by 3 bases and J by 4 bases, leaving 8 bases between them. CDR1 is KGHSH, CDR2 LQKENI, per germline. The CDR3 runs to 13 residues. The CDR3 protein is CASSPQGPDTQYF. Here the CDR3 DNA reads TGTGCCAGCTCACCGCAGGGTCCAGATACGCAGTATTTT.

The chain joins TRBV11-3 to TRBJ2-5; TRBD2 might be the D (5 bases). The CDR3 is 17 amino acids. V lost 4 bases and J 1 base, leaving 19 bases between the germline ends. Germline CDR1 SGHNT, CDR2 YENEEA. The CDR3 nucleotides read TGTGCCAGCAGCTCCTTCGTTGGGAGATTCGTCCAAGAGACCCAGTACTTC. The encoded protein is CASSSFVGRFVQETQYF.

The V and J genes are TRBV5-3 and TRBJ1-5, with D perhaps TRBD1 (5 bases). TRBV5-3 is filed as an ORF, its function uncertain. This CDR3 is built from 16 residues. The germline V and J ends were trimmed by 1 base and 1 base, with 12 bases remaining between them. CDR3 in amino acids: CARSLTAGRSNQPQHF. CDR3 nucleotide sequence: TGTGCCAGAAGCTTGACGGCAGGGAGGAGCAATCAGCCCCAGCATTTT.

The CDR3 reads CASSLLAIRTSPNTGELFF. The CDR3 nucleotides are TGTGCCAGCAGTTTATTGGCTATTAGGACTAGCCCTAACACCGGGGAGCTGTTTTTT. J is TRBJ2-2 and V is TRBV28; 8 bases fit TRBD2. With V trimmed by 1 base and J by 2 bases, 12 bases remained unmatched. The germline CDR1 and CDR2 sequences are MDHEN and SYDVKM. The CDR3 has 19 amino acids.

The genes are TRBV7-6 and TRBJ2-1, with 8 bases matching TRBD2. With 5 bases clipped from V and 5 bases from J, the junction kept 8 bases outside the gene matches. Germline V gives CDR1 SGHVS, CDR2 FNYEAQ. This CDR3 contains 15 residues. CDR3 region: CASSPQRGLNNEQFF. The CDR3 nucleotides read TGTGCCAGCAGCCCACAGCGGGGGCTGAACAATGAGCAGTTCTTC.

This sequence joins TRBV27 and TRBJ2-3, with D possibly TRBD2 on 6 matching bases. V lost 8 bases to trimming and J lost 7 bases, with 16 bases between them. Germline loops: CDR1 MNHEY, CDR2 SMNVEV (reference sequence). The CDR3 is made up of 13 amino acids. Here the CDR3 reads CASRPSWDYTQYF. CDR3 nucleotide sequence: TGTGCCAGCCGACCCTCCTGGGACTATACGCAGTATTTT.

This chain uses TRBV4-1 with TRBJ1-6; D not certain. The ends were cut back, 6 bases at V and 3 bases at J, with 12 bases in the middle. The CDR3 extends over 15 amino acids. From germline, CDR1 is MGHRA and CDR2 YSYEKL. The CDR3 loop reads CASRLGPDYNSPLHF. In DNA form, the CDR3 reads TGCGCCAGCAGACTAGGGCCGGACTATAATTCACCCCTCCACTTT.

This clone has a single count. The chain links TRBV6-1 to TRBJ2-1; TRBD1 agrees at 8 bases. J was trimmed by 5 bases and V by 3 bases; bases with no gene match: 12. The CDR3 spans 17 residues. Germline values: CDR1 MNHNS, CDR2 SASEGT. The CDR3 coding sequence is TGTGCCAGCAGTGATCCATCAGGGGGCTGGCCCCACAATGAGCAGTTCTTC. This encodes CASSDPSGGWPHNEQFF.

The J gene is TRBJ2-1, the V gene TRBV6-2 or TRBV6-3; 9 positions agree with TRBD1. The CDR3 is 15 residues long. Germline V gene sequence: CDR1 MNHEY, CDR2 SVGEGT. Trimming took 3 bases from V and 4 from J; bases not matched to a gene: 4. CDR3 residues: CASSYNRGLYNEQFF. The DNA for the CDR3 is TGTGCCAGCAGTTATAACAGGGGGCTTTACAATGAGCAGTTCTTC.

CDR3 sequence reads: CASRAGTGVEQYF. The CDR3 DNA reads TGCGCCAGCAGGGCCGGGACAGGGGTCGAGCAGTACTTC. The chain uses TRBV5-1 and TRBJ2-7; TRBD1 matches 10 bases. Germline V lookup: CDR1 SGHRS, CDR2 YFSETQ. The CDR3 length is 13 residues. V shed 5 bases, J shed 6 bases, and the junction held 5 bases outside the gene matches.

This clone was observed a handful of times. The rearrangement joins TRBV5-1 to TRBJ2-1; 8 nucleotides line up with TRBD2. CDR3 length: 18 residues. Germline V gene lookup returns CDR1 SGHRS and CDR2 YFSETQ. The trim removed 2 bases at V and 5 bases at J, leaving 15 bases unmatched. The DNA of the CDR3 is TGCGCCAGCAGCTTAGGGGCGAGCGGGGGTCCCCATCACAATGAGCAGTTCTTC. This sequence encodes CASSLGASGGPHHNEQFF.

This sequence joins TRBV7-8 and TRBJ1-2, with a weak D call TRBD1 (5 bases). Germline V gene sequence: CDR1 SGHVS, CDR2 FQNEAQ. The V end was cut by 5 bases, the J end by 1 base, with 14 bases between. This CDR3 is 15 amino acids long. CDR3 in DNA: TGTGCCAGCAGCCTGGGCGGGGCCGTTAACTATGGCTACACCTTC. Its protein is CASSLGGAVNYGYTF.

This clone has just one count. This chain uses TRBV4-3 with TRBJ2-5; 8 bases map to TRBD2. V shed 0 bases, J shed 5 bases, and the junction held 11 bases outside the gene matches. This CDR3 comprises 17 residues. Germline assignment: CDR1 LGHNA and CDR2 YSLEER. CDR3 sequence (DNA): TGCGCCAGCAGCCAAGATATGGCGGGGGGCCCGGGGGAGACCCAGTACTTC. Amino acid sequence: CASSQDMAGGPGETQYF.

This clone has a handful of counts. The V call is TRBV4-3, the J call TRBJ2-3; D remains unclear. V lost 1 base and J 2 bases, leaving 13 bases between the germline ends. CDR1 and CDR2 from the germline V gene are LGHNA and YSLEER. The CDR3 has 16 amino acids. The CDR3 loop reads CASSQASRRPTDTQYF. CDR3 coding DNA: TGCGCCAGCAGCCAAGCGAGTCGGCGGCCCACAGATACGCAGTATTTT.

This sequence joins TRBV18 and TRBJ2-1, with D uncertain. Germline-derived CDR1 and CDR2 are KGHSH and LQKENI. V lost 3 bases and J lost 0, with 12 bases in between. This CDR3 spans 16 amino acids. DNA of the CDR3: TGTGCCAGCTCACCGGCAGGTCTCAGCTCCTACAATGAGCAGTTCTTC. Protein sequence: CASSPAGLSSYNEQFF.

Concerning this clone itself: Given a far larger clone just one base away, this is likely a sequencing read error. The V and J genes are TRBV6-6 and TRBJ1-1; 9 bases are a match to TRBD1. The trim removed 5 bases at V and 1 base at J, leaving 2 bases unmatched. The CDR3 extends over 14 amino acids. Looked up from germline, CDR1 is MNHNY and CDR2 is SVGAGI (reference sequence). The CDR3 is CASSMDRGNTEAFF. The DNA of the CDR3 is TGTGCCAGCAGTATGGACAGGGGGAACACTGAAGCTTTCTTT.

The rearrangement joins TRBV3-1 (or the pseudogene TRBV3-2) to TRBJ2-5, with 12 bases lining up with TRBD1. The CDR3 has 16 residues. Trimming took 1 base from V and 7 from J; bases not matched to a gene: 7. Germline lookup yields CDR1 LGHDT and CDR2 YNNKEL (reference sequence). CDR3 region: CASSQGGQGASRTQYF. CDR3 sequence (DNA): TGTGCCAGCAGCCAAGGGGGACAGGGGGCGAGTAGGACCCAGTACTTC.

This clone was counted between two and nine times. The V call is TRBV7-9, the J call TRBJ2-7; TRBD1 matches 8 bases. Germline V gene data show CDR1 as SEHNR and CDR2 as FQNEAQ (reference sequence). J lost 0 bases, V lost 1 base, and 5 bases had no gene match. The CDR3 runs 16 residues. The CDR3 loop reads CASSLDRGAFSYEQYF. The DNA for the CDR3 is TGTGCCAGCAGCTTAGACAGGGGGGCTTTCTCCTACGAGCAGTACTTC.

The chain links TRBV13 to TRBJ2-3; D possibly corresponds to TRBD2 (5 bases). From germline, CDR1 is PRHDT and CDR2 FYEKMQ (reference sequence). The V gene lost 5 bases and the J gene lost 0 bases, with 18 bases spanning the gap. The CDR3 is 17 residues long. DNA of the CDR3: TGTGCCAGCAGCGCTTCGCTAGCCGGGTCTAGCACAGATACGCAGTATTTT. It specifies CASSASLAGSSTDTQYF.

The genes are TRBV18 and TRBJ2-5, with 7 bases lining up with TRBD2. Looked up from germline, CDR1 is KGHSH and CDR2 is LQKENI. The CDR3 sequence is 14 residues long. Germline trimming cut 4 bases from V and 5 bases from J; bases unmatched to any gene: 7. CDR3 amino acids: CASSRPAGKETQYF. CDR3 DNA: TGTGCCAGCTCACGGCCAGCGGGGAAGGAGACCCAGTACTTC.